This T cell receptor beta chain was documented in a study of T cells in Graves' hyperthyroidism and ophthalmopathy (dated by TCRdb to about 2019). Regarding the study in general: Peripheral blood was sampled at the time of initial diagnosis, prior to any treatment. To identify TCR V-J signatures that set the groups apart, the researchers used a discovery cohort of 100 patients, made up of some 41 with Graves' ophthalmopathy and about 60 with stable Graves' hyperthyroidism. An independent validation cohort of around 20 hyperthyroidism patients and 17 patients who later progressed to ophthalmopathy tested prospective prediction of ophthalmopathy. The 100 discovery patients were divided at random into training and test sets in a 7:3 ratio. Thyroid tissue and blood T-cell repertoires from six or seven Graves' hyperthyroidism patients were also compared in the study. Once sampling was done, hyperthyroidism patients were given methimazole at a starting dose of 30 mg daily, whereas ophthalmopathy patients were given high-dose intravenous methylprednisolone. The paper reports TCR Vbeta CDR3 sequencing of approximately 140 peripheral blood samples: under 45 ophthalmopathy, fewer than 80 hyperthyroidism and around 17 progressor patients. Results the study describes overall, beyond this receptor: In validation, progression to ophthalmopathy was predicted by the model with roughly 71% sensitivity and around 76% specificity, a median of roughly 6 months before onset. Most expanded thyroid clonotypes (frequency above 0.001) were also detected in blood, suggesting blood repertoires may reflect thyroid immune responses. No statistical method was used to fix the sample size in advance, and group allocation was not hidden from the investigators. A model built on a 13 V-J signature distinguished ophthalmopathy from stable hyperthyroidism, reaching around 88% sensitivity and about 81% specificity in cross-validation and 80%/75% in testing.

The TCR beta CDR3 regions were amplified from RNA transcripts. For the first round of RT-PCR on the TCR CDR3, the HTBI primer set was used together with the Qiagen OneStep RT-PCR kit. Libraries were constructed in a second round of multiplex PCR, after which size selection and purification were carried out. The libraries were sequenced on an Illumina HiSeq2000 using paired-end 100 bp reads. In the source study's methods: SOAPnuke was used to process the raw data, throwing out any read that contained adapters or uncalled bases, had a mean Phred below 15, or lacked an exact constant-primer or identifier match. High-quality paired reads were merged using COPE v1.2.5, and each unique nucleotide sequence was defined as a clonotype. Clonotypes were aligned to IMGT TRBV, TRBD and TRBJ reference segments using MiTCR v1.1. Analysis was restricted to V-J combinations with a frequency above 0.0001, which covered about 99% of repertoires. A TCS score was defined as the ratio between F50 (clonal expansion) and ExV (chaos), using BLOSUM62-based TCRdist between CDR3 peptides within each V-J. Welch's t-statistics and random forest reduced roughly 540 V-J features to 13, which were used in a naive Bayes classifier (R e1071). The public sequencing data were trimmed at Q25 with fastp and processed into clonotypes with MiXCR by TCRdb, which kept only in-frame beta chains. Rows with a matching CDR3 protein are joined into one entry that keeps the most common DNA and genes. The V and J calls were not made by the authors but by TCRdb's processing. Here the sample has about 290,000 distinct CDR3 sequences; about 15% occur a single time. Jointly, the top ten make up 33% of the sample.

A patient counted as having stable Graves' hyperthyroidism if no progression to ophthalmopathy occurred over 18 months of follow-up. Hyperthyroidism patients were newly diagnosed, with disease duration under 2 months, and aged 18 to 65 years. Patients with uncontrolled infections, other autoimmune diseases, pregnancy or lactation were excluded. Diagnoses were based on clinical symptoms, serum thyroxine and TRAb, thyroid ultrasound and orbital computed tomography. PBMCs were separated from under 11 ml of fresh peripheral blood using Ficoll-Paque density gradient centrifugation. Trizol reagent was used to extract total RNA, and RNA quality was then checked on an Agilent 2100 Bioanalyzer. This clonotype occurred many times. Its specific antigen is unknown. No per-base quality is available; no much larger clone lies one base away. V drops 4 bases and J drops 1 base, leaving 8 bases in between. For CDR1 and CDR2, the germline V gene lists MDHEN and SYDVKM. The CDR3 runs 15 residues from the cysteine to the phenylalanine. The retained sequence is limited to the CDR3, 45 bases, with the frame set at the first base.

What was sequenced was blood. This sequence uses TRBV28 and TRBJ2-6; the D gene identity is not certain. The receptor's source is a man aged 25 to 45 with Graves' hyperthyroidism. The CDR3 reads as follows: CASSSAGSGANVLTF. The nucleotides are TGTGCCAGCAGTTCCGCCGGGTCTGGGGCCAACGTCCTGACTTTC. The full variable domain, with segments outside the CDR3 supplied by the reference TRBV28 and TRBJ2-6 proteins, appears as DVKVTQSSRYLVKRTGEKVFLECVQDMDHENMFWYRQDPGLGLRLIYFSYDVKMKEKGDIPEGYSVSREKKERFSLILESASTNQTSMYLCASSSAGSGANVLTFGAGSRLTVL.